This T cell receptor beta chain was sequenced for a study of blood T cell repertoires in COVID-19. The overall study: COVID-19 samples collected from the United States, Italy and Spain covered acute and convalescent phases. Nucleic acid was either cDNA or gDNA, and it came from T cells, B-cell-depleted T cells, or PBMCs.

The CDR3 runs to 16 residues. V lost 3 bases to trimming and J lost 2 bases; unmatched junction nucleotides: 6. In germline, CDR1 is MDHEN, CDR2 SYDVKM. Authors' analysis steps: Estimation of nucleated cell counts relied on the amplification of reference gene primers. TCRdb keeps only in-frame clones here, not all; method: immunoSEQ multiplex PCR. Clone size and the V and J calls come from that table; the DNA yielded D and trimming. The sample holds tens of thousands of clones, roughly 89% seen once. The TCR comes from a woman in her forties or fifties with acute or convalescent COVID-19. The chain couples TRBV28 to TRBJ2-7, with 11 positions matching TRBD2. The source material was peripheral blood. CDR3 sequence (DNA): TGTGCCAGCAGTTTCCTTAGCGGGAGGGCCCCCTACGAGCAGTACTTC. This sequence encodes CASSFLSGRAPYEQYF.